Listed below are T cell receptor beta chains from one sample, sequenced in a study of control samples from healthy donors and cancer patients. This table comes from immunoSEQ multiplex PCR, and its TCRdb copy is limited to in-frame clones, with some not included. Among 230,000 or so clones, 90% to 95% were seen once, and the ten largest hold roughly 1.6%. The sample taken for sequencing was blood. Every receptor here comes from a man aged 45-65 years in good health. CDR3s include the opening cysteine and the closing phenylalanine or tryptophan. Each record gives: clone size, D gene, V gene, J gene, CDR3 protein, CDR3 DNA. The D gene is left open where the match is weak. Expanded clones are given a class, and other clones once, few, many or no size at all.

>NA|NA|TRBV11-2|TRBJ1-1
CASSLGSLQGTEAFF
TGTGCCAGCAGCTTAGGGAGTTTGCAGGGCACTGAAGCTTTCTTT
>NA|NA|TRBV9|TRBJ1-1
CASSVRVNTEAFF
TGTGCCAGCAGCGTCCGAGTGAACACTGAAGCTTTCTTT
>NA|NA|TRBV29-1|TRBJ1-1
CSAEQGGNTEAFF
TGCAGCGCGGAACAGGGCGGGAACACTGAAGCTTTCTTT
>once|TRBD1|TRBV4-2|TRBJ2-3
CASSQGTGRKQYF
TGTGCCAGCAGCCAAGGGACAGGCAGGAAGCAGTATTTT
>NA|NA|TRBV14|TRBJ1-1
CASSQGWGSMNTEAFF
TGTGCCAGCAGCCAAGGGTGGGGTTCCATGAACACTGAAGCTTTCTTT
>NA|NA|TRBV9|TRBJ2-3
CASSVAGLNTQYF
TGTGCCAGCAGCGTAGCAGGGTTGAATACGCAGTATTTT
>NA|NA|TRBV6-5|TRBJ1-5
CASSPGPAQPQHF
TGTGCCAGCAGCCCCGGGCCCGCCCAGCCCCAGCATTTT
>few|NA|TRBV28|TRBJ1-2
CASSLRLYGYTF
TGTGCCAGCAGTTTAAGACTATATGGCTACACCTTC
>NA|NA|TRBV11-1|TRBJ1-6
CASSLGTSSSPLHF
TGTGCCAGCAGCTTAGGGACGTCAAGTTCACCCCTCCACTTT
>NA|TRBD2|TRBV2|TRBJ2-5
CASSEIAGTKETQYF
TGTGCCAGCAGTGAGATCGCGGGGACTAAAGAGACCCAGTACTTC
>NA|NA|TRBV7-2|TRBJ1-1
CASSLGGEAFF
TGTGCCAGCAGCTTAGGAGGTGAAGCTTTCTTT
>NA|NA|TRBV28|TRBJ1-5
CASSSSGSLSNQPQHF
TGTGCCAGCAGTTCCTCGGGGAGCCTAAGCAATCAGCCCCAGCATTTT
>NA|NA|TRBV5-1|TRBJ1-6
CASRWEYNSPLHF
TGCGCCAGCAGATGGGAGTATAATTCACCCCTCCACTTT
>NA|NA|TRBV24-1|TRBJ2-2
CATSDFWGGELFF
TGTGCCACCAGTGATTTTTGGGGAGGGGAGCTGTTTTTT
>NA|TRBD1|TRBV4-1|TRBJ2-1
CASSQEGTGGYEQFF
TGCGCCAGCAGCCAAGAAGGGACAGGGGGCTATGAGCAGTTCTTC
>NA|TRBD2|TRBV7-9|TRBJ2-1
CASLDTGLAGRYNEQFF
TGTGCCAGTTTGGATACGGGACTAGCTGGCCGCTACAATGAGCAGTTCTTC
>once|NA|TRBV6-5|TRBJ1-2
CASRKKANYGYTF
TGTGCCAGCAGGAAGAAAGCGAACTATGGCTACACCTTC
>NA|NA|TRBV5-1|TRBJ2-2
CASSLRGHNTGELFF
TGCGCCAGCAGCTTGCGGGGGCACAACACCGGGGAGCTGTTTTTT
>NA|NA|TRBV18|TRBJ1-3
CASSPIFSRTTGNTIYF
TGTGCCAGCTCACCTATCTTTAGTAGGACGACTGGAAACACCATATATTTT
>NA|TRBD1|TRBV25-1|TRBJ1-2
CASSESRTGPNYGYTF
TGTGCCAGCAGTGAATCCCGGACAGGGCCCAACTATGGCTACACCTTC
>NA|NA|TRBV6-5|TRBJ1-1
CASSLSRDIEAFF
TGTGCCAGCAGTCTATCCCGGGACATTGAAGCTTTCTTT
>NA|NA|TRBV3-1/TRBV3-2|TRBJ1-2
CASSLLGSYGYTF
TGTGCCAGCAGCCTTCTTGGCTCTTATGGCTACACCTTC
>NA|NA|TRBV11-3|TRBJ2-7
CASSSWDTSSYEQYF
TGTGCCAGCAGCTCTTGGGACACCAGCTCCTACGAGCAGTACTTC
>NA|TRBD1|TRBV7-9|TRBJ1-5
CASSLYTGVGDQPQHF
TGTGCCAGCAGCTTATATACAGGGGTAGGGGATCAGCCCCAGCATTTT
>once|NA|TRBV27|TRBJ2-6
CASSFSTRGFSGANVLTF
TGTGCCAGCAGTTTCTCCACCCGGGGGTTTTCTGGGGCCAACGTCCTGACTTTC
>NA|TRBD2|TRBV7-2|TRBJ2-1
CASSLAGVSGAHEQFF
TGTGCCAGCAGCTTAGCGGGGGTTAGCGGGGCCCATGAGCAGTTCTTC